The T cell receptor (beta chain) under discussion was sequenced for a study of cytomegalovirus exposure and HLA in healthy donors. Assay: immunoSEQ multiplex PCR; the TCRdb copy retains only in-frame clones and omits some. The repertoire has roughly 260,000 clones, around nine tenths of them found once; the top ten carry 2.6%. Germline assignment: CDR1 SEHNR and CDR2 FQNEAQ (reference sequence). V was trimmed by 0 bases and J by 5 bases, leaving 13 bases between them. There are 15 residues in the CDR3. The chain carries TRBV7-9 and TRBJ2-5; D is perhaps TRBD2 (7 bases). The sequence derives from a man aged 18 to 30 in good health and CMV-seronegative. Sequenced input: PBMCs. CDR3 DNA: TGTGCCAGCAGCTTAGCCCGTGCGGGGGCCGAGACCCAGTACTTC. Protein sequence: CASSLARAGAETQYF.